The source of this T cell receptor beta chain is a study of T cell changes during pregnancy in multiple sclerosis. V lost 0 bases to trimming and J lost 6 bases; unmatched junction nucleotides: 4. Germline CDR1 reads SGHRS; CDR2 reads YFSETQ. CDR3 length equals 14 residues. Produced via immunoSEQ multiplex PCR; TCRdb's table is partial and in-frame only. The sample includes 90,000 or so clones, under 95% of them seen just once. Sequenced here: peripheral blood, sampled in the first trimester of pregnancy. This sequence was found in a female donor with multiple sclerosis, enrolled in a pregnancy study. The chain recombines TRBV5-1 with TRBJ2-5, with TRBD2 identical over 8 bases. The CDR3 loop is CASSLAGGLQTQYF. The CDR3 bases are TGCGCCAGCAGCTTGGCGGGGGGGCTGCAGACCCAGTACTTC.